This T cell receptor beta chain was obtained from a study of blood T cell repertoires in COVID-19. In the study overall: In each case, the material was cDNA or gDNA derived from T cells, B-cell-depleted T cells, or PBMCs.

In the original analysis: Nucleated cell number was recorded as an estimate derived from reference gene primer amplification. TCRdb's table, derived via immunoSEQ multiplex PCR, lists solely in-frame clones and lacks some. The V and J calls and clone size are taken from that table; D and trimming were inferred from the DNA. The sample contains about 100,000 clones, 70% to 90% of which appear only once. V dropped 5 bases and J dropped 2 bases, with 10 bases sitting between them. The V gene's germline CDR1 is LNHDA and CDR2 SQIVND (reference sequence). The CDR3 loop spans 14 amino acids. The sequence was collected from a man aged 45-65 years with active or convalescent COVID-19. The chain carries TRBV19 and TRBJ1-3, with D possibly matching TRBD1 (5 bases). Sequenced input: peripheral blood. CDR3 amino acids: CASSPLGPGNTIYF. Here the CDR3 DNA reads TGTGCCAGTAGTCCCCTGGGGCCTGGAAACACCATATATTTT.